This T cell receptor (beta chain) was found in a study of glioma-infiltrating T cells after dendritic cell vaccination. About the research overall: Between the early 2000s and the early 2010s, patients got autologous tumor lysate-pulsed dendritic cell vaccines.

Only patients with spare fresh-frozen tumor and over two years of follow-up were included. None of the glioblastoma patients had an isocitrate dehydrogenase mutation. CDR3 length equals 15 residues. The junction had 4 bases not matched to a gene; V was cut back by 0 bases and J by 7 bases. Per germline, CDR1 SGHRS and CDR2 YFSETQ. Produced via immunoSEQ multiplex PCR; TCRdb's table is partial and in-frame only. The sample includes fewer than 45,000 clones, roughly four fifths of them seen just once. This specimen was blood, taken before dendritic cell vaccination. The J gene is TRBJ1-6, the V gene TRBV5-1; 7 bases map to TRBD1. This receptor was identified in a human donor with glioblastoma. The CDR3 here is CASSLGGGGNSPLHF. In DNA form, the CDR3 reads TGCGCCAGCAGCTTGGGAGGAGGGGGCAATTCACCCCTCCACTTT. Filled out from reference TRBV5-1 and TRBJ1-6, the complete variable domain reads KAGVTQTPRYLIKTRGQQVTLSCSPISGHRSVSWYQQTPGQGLQFLFEYFSETQRNKGNFPGRFSGRQFSNSRSEMNVSTLELGDSALYLCASSLGGGGNSPLHFGNGTRLTVT.